This T cell receptor beta chain was identified during a study of blood T cell repertoires in COVID-19. Study overall: PBMCs, B-cell-depleted T cells, or T cells were the source of the cDNA or gDNA that made up the material.

This clone has just a few counts. CDR3 length equals 13 residues. V lost 2 bases to trimming and J lost 2 bases, with 7 bases between them. Per the germline V gene, CDR1 is SGHDN and CDR2 is FVKESK. Profiling relied on immunoSEQ multiplex PCR, and the TCRdb table lists in-frame clones only, not all of them. The sample includes 120,000 or so clones, less than 85% seen only once; the top ten take about 3.7%. The source material was peripheral blood. This clonotype was obtained from a woman of 80 years or more with acute or convalescent COVID-19. This chain connects TRBV14 to TRBJ2-7; D gene uncertain. The CDR3 here is CASSQFSPYEQYF. DNA for the CDR3: TGTGCCAGCAGCCAATTTAGTCCCTACGAGCAGTACTTC.